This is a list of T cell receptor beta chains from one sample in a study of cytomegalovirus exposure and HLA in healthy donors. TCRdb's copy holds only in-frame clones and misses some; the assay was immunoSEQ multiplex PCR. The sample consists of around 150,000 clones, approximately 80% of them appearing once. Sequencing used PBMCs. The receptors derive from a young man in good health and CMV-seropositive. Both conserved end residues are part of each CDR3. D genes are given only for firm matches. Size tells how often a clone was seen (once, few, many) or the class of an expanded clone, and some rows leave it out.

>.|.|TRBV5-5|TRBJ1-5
CASSLNVRANNQPQHF
TGTGCCAGCAGCTTGAATGTCAGGGCGAACAATCAGCCCCAGCATTTT
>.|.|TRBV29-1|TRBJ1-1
CSVVGEENTEAFF
TGCAGCGTTGTGGGGGAGGAGAACACTGAAGCTTTCTTT
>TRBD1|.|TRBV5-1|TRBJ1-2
CASSLAGGGYGYTF
TGCGCCAGCAGCTTGGCAGGGGGCGGTTATGGCTACACCTTC
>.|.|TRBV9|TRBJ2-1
CASSVEEGDYNEQFF
TGTGCCAGCAGCGTAGAAGAGGGGGATTACAATGAGCAGTTCTTC
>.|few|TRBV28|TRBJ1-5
CASSPWEDLSNQPQHF
TGTGCCAGCAGTCCCTGGGAGGACCTTAGCAATCAGCCCCAGCATTTT
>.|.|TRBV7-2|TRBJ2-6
CASSLGGDSGANVLTF
TGTGCCAGCAGCTTAGGGGGGGACTCTGGGGCCAACGTCCTGACTTTC
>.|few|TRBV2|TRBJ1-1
CASSALTSGTEAFF
TGTGCCAGCAGTGCCTTGACATCCGGCACTGAAGCTTTCTTT
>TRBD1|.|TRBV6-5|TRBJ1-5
CASSRGRGQPQHF
TGTGCCAGCAGTAGGGGGCGTGGTCAGCCCCAGCATTTT
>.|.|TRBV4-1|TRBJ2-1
CASSQVYRDNEQFF
TGCGCCAGCAGCCAAGTTTACAGGGACAATGAGCAGTTCTTC
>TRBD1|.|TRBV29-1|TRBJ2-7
CSVPSGTGGENEQYF
TGCAGCGTCCCGAGTGGGACAGGGGGTGAGAACGAGCAGTACTTC
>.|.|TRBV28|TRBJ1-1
CASSDPGDTEAFF
TGTGCCAGCAGTGACCCAGGGGACACTGAAGCTTTCTTT
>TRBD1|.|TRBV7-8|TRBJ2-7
CASSLGTGAYEQYF
TGTGCCAGCAGCTTAGGGACAGGGGCCTACGAGCAGTACTTC
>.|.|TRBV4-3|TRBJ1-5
CASSQDLDQPQHF
TGCGCCAGCAGCCAAGATCTTGATCAGCCCCAGCATTTT
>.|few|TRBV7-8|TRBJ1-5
CASSLSSGFDQPQHF
TGTGCCAGCAGCTTATCGTCAGGCTTCGATCAGCCCCAGCATTTT
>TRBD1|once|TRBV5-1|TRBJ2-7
CASSPTGTGYSEQYF
TGCGCCAGCAGCCCTACCGGGACAGGGTACTCCGAGCAGTACTTC
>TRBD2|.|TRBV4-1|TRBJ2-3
CASSHGGLAGEKDTQYF
TGCGCCAGCAGCCACGGGGGACTAGCGGGGGAGAAAGATACGCAGTATTTT
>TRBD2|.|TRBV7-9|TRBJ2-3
CASSSSPGGITDTQYF
TGTGCCAGCAGCTCCTCTCCGGGGGGGATCACAGATACGCAGTATTTT
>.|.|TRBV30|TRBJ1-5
CAWTNAPGFGNQPQHF
TGTGCCTGGACAAACGCCCCGGGGTTCGGCAATCAGCCCCAGCATTTT
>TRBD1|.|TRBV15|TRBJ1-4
CATSEDRGLTNEKLFF
TGTGCCACCAGCGAGGACAGGGGGCTAACTAATGAAAAACTGTTTTTT
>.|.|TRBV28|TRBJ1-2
CAREPHYGYTF
TGTGCCCGGGAGCCCCACTATGGCTACACCTTC
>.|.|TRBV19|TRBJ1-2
CASSRDSTMYGYTF
TGTGCCAGTAGCCGGGACTCCACAATGTATGGCTACACCTTC
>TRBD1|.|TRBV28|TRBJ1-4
CASSIGQERGVLFF
TGTGCCAGCAGTATTGGACAGGAAAGAGGGGTACTGTTTTTT
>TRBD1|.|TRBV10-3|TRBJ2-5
CAISELGQGKETQYF
TGTGCCATCAGTGAGTTAGGACAGGGCAAAGAGACCCAGTACTTC
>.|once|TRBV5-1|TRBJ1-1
CASSPGGRTEAFF
TGCGCCAGCAGCCCGGGGGGTAGGACTGAAGCTTTCTTT
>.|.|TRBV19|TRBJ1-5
CASSPTGSNQPQHF
TGTGCCAGTAGCCCCACAGGTAGCAATCAGCCCCAGCATTTT
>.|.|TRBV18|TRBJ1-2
CASSPSPRDSYGYTF
TGTGCCAGCTCACCGTCCCCCAGGGATTCCTATGGCTACACCTTC